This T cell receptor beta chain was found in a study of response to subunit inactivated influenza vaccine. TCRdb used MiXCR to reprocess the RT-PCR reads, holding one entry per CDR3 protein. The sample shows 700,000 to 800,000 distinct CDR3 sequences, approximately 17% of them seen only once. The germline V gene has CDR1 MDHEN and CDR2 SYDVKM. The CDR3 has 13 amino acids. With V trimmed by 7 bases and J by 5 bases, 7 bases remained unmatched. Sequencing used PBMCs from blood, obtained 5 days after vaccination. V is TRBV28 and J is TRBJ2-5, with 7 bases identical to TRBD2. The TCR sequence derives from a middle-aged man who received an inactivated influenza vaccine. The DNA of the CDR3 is TGTGCCAGCACCCAGGGAGGGCTGGAGACCCAGTACTTC. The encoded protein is CASTQGGLETQYF. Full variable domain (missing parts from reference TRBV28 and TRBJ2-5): DVKVTQSSRYLVKRTGEKVFLECVQDMDHENMFWYRQDPGLGLRLIYFSYDVKMKEKGDIPEGYSVSREKKERFSLILESASTNQTSMYLCASTQGGLETQYFGPGTRLLVL.